This TCR beta chain was documented in a study of human T cells and chemical hapten exposure. Study conclusions and caveats: Expanded TCRs grouped into significantly more large CDR3 similarity clusters than controls produced.

In TCRdb, the RACE reads were re-called with MiXCR into one record per CDR3 protein. Seen here are around 150,000 distinct CDR3 sequences, approximately 14% observed once, and the top ten hold 1.7%. Sample time point: patch test 1, 2 weeks after DPC sensitization. The treatment denotes: therapeutic diphenylcyclopropenone sensitization with weekly scalp DPC. This CDR3 has 15 residues. The ends lost 7 bases at V and 4 bases at J; junction bases unmatched: 10. Germline V gene sequence: CDR1 MNHEY, CDR2 SVGAGI. Turning to this clonotype: Its target is unknown.

The clonotype originates from a woman in her twenties or thirties with alopecia areata. Some clones in this sample may be carry-over from other donors' samples. Here the sequenced sample was whole blood, taken in connection with sensitization to the hapten diphenylcyclopropenone (DPC). This chain uses TRBV6-5 with TRBJ1-1; 9 bases map to TRBD1. CDR3 loop: CASIQIQGASTEAFF. The CDR3 region has the DNA TGTGCCAGCATCCAGATACAGGGGGCAAGCACTGAAGCTTTCTTT.